The rows below give T cell receptor beta chains drawn from one sample of a study of CD8+ T cells in alopecia areata. Generated by immunoSEQ multiplex PCR, the TCRdb table keeps only in-frame clones and is missing some. The sample holds over 120,000 clones, 58% seen once. The sequenced sample was CD4+ T cells sorted from blood, obtained at week 0. These receptor sequences come from a human donor with alopecia areata. Each CDR3 is given with its conserved first and last residue. D genes are given only for firm matches. For some rows the clone size is stated as once, few or many, or as a class when expanded; others skip it.

j_call: TRBJ2-5
d_call: .
clone_size: .
v_call: TRBV7-9
cdr3_aa: CASSLGRANQETQYF
cdr3_nt: TGTGCCAGCAGCCTTGGCAGGGCGAACCAAGAGACCCAGTACTTC

j_call: TRBJ2-5
d_call: TRBD2
clone_size: .
v_call: TRBV7-2
cdr3_aa: CASSLAGAGGQRETQYF
cdr3_nt: TGTGCCAGCAGCTTAGCGGGCGCGGGGGGGCAGAGGGAGACCCAGTACTTC

j_call: TRBJ2-1
d_call: .
clone_size: .
v_call: TRBV30
cdr3_aa: CAWGQVYNEQFF
cdr3_nt: TGTGCCTGGGGACAAGTTTACAATGAGCAGTTCTTC

j_call: TRBJ2-2
d_call: .
clone_size: many
v_call: TRBV7-7
cdr3_aa: CASSSTNTGELFF
cdr3_nt: TGTGCTAGCAGCTCCACCAACACCGGGGAGCTGTTTTTT

j_call: TRBJ1-2
d_call: TRBD1
clone_size: few
v_call: TRBV11-2
cdr3_aa: CASSLDRSPGTGYGYTF
cdr3_nt: TGTGCCAGCAGCTTAGATCGCTCCCCCGGGACAGGATACGGCTACACCTTC

j_call: TRBJ1-1
d_call: .
clone_size: few
v_call: TRBV4-3
cdr3_aa: CASSQDIRDNTEAFF
cdr3_nt: TGCGCCAGCAGCCAAGATATCCGTGACAACACTGAAGCTTTCTTT

j_call: TRBJ2-3
d_call: TRBD2
clone_size: .
v_call: TRBV2
cdr3_aa: CASSEALSGGTVTDTQYF
cdr3_nt: TGTGCCAGCAGTGAAGCGCTTAGCGGGGGGACAGTCACAGATACGCAGTATTTT

j_call: TRBJ2-5
d_call: .
clone_size: .
v_call: TRBV11-1
cdr3_aa: CASSFGGPQETQYF
cdr3_nt: TGTGCCAGCAGCTTCGGGGGACCCCAAGAGACCCAGTACTTC

j_call: TRBJ1-2
d_call: .
clone_size: .
v_call: TRBV18
cdr3_aa: CASSPGGSGYGYTF
cdr3_nt: TGTGCCAGCTCACCAGGGGGCTCGGGCTATGGCTACACCTTC

j_call: TRBJ1-2
d_call: .
clone_size: .
v_call: TRBV7-9
cdr3_aa: CASSLAATGHYGYTF
cdr3_nt: TGTGCCAGCAGCTTAGCGGCGACAGGACACTATGGCTACACCTTC

j_call: TRBJ2-5
d_call: TRBD1
clone_size: .
v_call: TRBV5-6
cdr3_aa: CASSPWTGAEETQYF
cdr3_nt: TGTGCCAGCAGCCCTTGGACAGGTGCGGAAGAGACCCAGTACTTC

j_call: TRBJ2-1
d_call: .
clone_size: .
v_call: TRBV29-1
cdr3_aa: CSVEGPRTNEQFF
cdr3_nt: TGCAGCGTTGAAGGTCCCAGGACCAATGAGCAGTTCTTC

j_call: TRBJ2-5
d_call: TRBD1
clone_size: .
v_call: TRBV7-9
cdr3_aa: CASRRDRGRETQYF
cdr3_nt: TGTGCCAGCAGACGGGACAGGGGGCGAGAGACCCAGTACTTC

j_call: TRBJ2-5
d_call: TRBD2
clone_size: .
v_call: TRBV7-3
cdr3_aa: CASSPTSGETQYF
cdr3_nt: TGTGCCAGCAGCCCCACTAGCGGGGAGACCCAGTACTTC

j_call: TRBJ2-1
d_call: .
clone_size: .
v_call: TRBV30
cdr3_aa: CAWSPGLNNEQFF
cdr3_nt: TGTGCCTGGAGTCCGGGACTTAACAATGAGCAGTTCTTC

j_call: TRBJ2-3
d_call: .
clone_size: .
v_call: TRBV5-1
cdr3_aa: CASSYRTESTDTQYF
cdr3_nt: TGCGCCAGCAGCTACCGGACAGAGAGCACAGATACGCAGTATTTT

j_call: TRBJ2-4
d_call: .
clone_size: .
v_call: TRBV18
cdr3_aa: CASSPRAGGNIQYF
cdr3_nt: TGTGCCAGCTCACCAAGGGCAGGAGGAAACATTCAGTACTTC

j_call: TRBJ1-2
d_call: .
clone_size: .
v_call: TRBV29-1
cdr3_aa: CSVFREGVIYGYTF
cdr3_nt: TGCAGCGTTTTCAGGGAGGGGGTTATCTATGGCTACACCTTC

j_call: TRBJ2-1
d_call: .
clone_size: .
v_call: TRBV4-2
cdr3_aa: CASSQDRTRVWEQFF
cdr3_nt: TGTGCCAGCAGCCAAGATAGGACCAGGGTATGGGAGCAGTTCTTC

j_call: TRBJ1-5
d_call: .
clone_size: .
v_call: TRBV29-1
cdr3_aa: CSVVGNSNQPQHF
cdr3_nt: TGCAGCGTTGTCGGCAATAGCAATCAGCCCCAGCATTTT

j_call: TRBJ2-1
d_call: .
clone_size: .
v_call: TRBV30
cdr3_aa: CAWSGSGVQFF
cdr3_nt: TGTGCCTGGAGTGGCTCTGGGGTGCAGTTCTTC

j_call: TRBJ1-2
d_call: TRBD1
clone_size: .
v_call: TRBV10-3
cdr3_aa: CAIARDSYGYTF
cdr3_nt: TGTGCCATCGCCCGGGACAGCTATGGCTACACCTTC

j_call: TRBJ2-5
d_call: .
clone_size: .
v_call: TRBV30
cdr3_aa: CAWRTPGLTQETQYF
cdr3_nt: TGTGCCTGGAGGACGCCGGGACTCACGCAAGAGACCCAGTACTTC

j_call: TRBJ2-1
d_call: .
clone_size: many
v_call: TRBV5-5
cdr3_aa: CASSLGTRLVGEQFF
cdr3_nt: TGTGCCAGCAGCTTGGGGACGCGGCTCGTGGGTGAGCAGTTCTTC

j_call: TRBJ2-3
d_call: .
clone_size: .
v_call: TRBV5-4
cdr3_aa: CASSFGGGVGDTQYF
cdr3_nt: TGTGCCAGCAGCTTTGGCGGCGGGGTTGGAGATACGCAGTATTTT

j_call: TRBJ1-2
d_call: TRBD1
clone_size: few
v_call: TRBV18
cdr3_aa: CASSRQGIYGYTF
cdr3_nt: TGTGCCAGCTCACGACAGGGGATATATGGCTACACCTTC

j_call: TRBJ2-7
d_call: .
clone_size: .
v_call: TRBV29-1
cdr3_aa: CSVGPTGSYEQYF
cdr3_nt: TGCAGCGTTGGCCCCACGGGGTCCTACGAGCAGTACTTC

j_call: TRBJ2-5
d_call: .
clone_size: .
v_call: TRBV25-1
cdr3_aa: CASSLGQGGQETQYF
cdr3_nt: TGTGCCAGCAGTCTCGGCCAAGGAGGGCAAGAGACCCAGTACTTC

j_call: TRBJ2-7
d_call: .
clone_size: few
v_call: TRBV11-2
cdr3_aa: CASSLRYEQYF
cdr3_nt: TGTGCCAGCAGCTTAAGATACGAGCAGTACTTC

j_call: TRBJ1-5
d_call: TRBD1
clone_size: few
v_call: TRBV5-1
cdr3_aa: CASSSGGDQPQHF
cdr3_nt: TGCGCCAGCAGCTCAGGGGGCGATCAGCCCCAGCATTTT

j_call: TRBJ2-2
d_call: .
clone_size: .
v_call: TRBV4-1
cdr3_aa: CASSPIGSRTGELFF
cdr3_nt: TGCGCCAGCAGCCCTATTGGCAGCAGGACCGGGGAGCTGTTTTTT

j_call: TRBJ1-1
d_call: .
clone_size: .
v_call: TRBV6-6
cdr3_aa: CASSYSYGGAEAFF
cdr3_nt: TGTGCCAGCAGTTACTCCTACGGGGGCGCTGAAGCTTTCTTT

j_call: TRBJ2-6
d_call: .
clone_size: .
v_call: TRBV19
cdr3_aa: CASTRGTSRANVLTF
cdr3_nt: TGTGCCAGTACCCGGGGAACCTCGAGGGCCAACGTCCTGACTTTC

j_call: TRBJ2-7
d_call: .
clone_size: once
v_call: TRBV5-1
cdr3_aa: CASSALGGGENEQYF
cdr3_nt: TGCGCCAGCAGTGCCCTGGGAGGGGGCGAAAACGAGCAGTACTTC

j_call: TRBJ1-2
d_call: TRBD1
clone_size: once
v_call: TRBV27
cdr3_aa: CASSRTGVYGYTF
cdr3_nt: TGTGCCAGCAGTCGCACAGGGGTCTATGGCTACACCTTC

j_call: TRBJ1-3
d_call: .
clone_size: .
v_call: TRBV6-5
cdr3_aa: CASRQGYSGNTIYF
cdr3_nt: TGTGCCAGCAGACAGGGTTACTCTGGAAACACCATATATTTT

j_call: TRBJ2-2
d_call: .
clone_size: .
v_call: TRBV2
cdr3_aa: CASSNRVTGELFF
cdr3_nt: TGTGCCAGCAGTAACAGGGTCACCGGGGAGCTGTTTTTT

j_call: TRBJ2-3
d_call: TRBD2
clone_size: few
v_call: TRBV7-9
cdr3_aa: CASSWLLAGGTDTQYF
cdr3_nt: TGTGCCAGCAGCTGGTTGTTAGCGGGGGGTACAGATACGCAGTATTTT

j_call: TRBJ2-5
d_call: TRBD2
clone_size: few
v_call: TRBV2
cdr3_aa: CASSGAGGGETQYF
cdr3_nt: TGTGCCAGCAGCGGCGCGGGCGGGGGTGAGACCCAGTACTTC

j_call: TRBJ2-3
d_call: TRBD2
clone_size: .
v_call: TRBV4-1
cdr3_aa: CASSHLSGGEAYTQYF
cdr3_nt: TGCGCCAGCAGCCATTTAAGCGGGGGGGAGGCGTATACGCAGTATTTT

j_call: TRBJ2-7
d_call: .
clone_size: few
v_call: TRBV25-1
cdr3_aa: CASSGGAHEQYF
cdr3_nt: TGTGCCAGCAGTGGGGGTGCCCACGAGCAGTACTTC

j_call: TRBJ2-2
d_call: .
clone_size: .
v_call: TRBV11-2
cdr3_aa: CASSPGGTETGELFF
cdr3_nt: TGTGCCAGCAGCCCCGGCGGGACAGAGACCGGGGAGCTGTTTTTT

j_call: TRBJ2-2
d_call: .
clone_size: .
v_call: TRBV25-1
cdr3_aa: CASSDSVPGNGELFF
cdr3_nt: TGTGCCAGCAGTGACTCGGTCCCCGGGAACGGGGAGCTGTTTTTT

j_call: TRBJ2-2
d_call: .
clone_size: .
v_call: TRBV5-6
cdr3_aa: CASSLTAAGELFF
cdr3_nt: TGTGCCAGCAGCCTGACTGCGGCCGGGGAGCTGTTTTTT

j_call: TRBJ1-2
d_call: TRBD1
clone_size: .
v_call: TRBV7-8
cdr3_aa: CASSLVAGGGVNYGYTF
cdr3_nt: TGTGCCAGCAGCTTAGTGGCAGGGGGAGGCGTTAACTATGGCTACACCTTC

j_call: TRBJ2-1
d_call: TRBD1
clone_size: .
v_call: TRBV5-6
cdr3_aa: CASRTGTGPYGEQFF
cdr3_nt: TGTGCCAGCAGGACCGGGACAGGGCCATACGGGGAGCAGTTCTTC

j_call: TRBJ1-2
d_call: .
clone_size: .
v_call: TRBV29-1
cdr3_aa: CSVDGGLVRGYTF
cdr3_nt: TGCAGCGTTGATGGGGGATTGGTGAGGGGCTACACCTTC

j_call: TRBJ1-6
d_call: .
clone_size: .
v_call: TRBV30
cdr3_aa: CAWDSQENSPLHF
cdr3_nt: TGTGCCTGGGACAGTCAGGAAAATTCACCCCTCCACTTT

j_call: TRBJ2-5
d_call: .
clone_size: once
v_call: TRBV14
cdr3_aa: CASSRDQETQYF
cdr3_nt: TGTGCCAGCAGCCGGGATCAAGAGACCCAGTACTTC